One and the same sample provided the 4 T cell receptor beta chains below, sequenced in a study of T cells in Graves' hyperthyroidism and ophthalmopathy. There were TCR beta CDR3 regions amplified from RNA transcripts. The primer set for the first-round RT-PCR of the TCR CDR3 was HTBI. TCRdb reanalysed the multiplex PCR reads using MiXCR and keeps one entry per CDR3 protein. The data contain a few hundred thousand distinct CDR3 sequences, roughly 15% of them singletons. The source material was blood. Every receptor here comes from a woman aged 30 to 39 with Graves' ophthalmopathy.

This clonotype was observed a handful of times. The chain recombines TRBV4-2 with TRBJ2-3; 7 bases map to TRBD2. Germline lookup yields CDR1 LGHNA and CDR2 YNFKEQ. V shed 0 bases, J shed 0 bases, and the junction held 0 bases outside the gene matches. This CDR3 has 15 amino acids. The CDR3 here is CASSQDSGSTDTQYF. The CDR3 DNA sequence: TGTGCCAGCAGCCAAGATAGCGGGAGCACAGATACGCAGTATTTT.

This clonotype was observed many times. The chain uses TRBV27 and TRBJ2-7; D possibly matches TRBD1 or TRBD2 (5 bases each). This CDR3 contains 13 residues. V lost 4 bases and J lost 3, with 10 bases in between. Germline V gene data show CDR1 as MNHEY and CDR2 as SMNVEV (reference sequence). The CDR3 DNA sequence: TGTGCCAGCAGTTCTCTGGGGGACTACGAGCAGTACTTC. Its translation: CASSSLGDYEQYF.

This clonotype occurred a few times. The rearrangement links TRBV7-9 to TRBJ2-7, with D perhaps given as TRBD1 or TRBD2 (6 bases each). CDR1 and CDR2 (germline): SEHNR, FQNEAQ (reference sequence). V was trimmed by 5 bases and J by 2 bases, leaving 19 bases between them. This CDR3 region has 16 residues. The CDR3 loop is CASSPTPGGRAYEQYF. The CDR3 region has the DNA TGTGCCAGCAGCCCCACTCCCGGGGGCAGGGCCTACGAGCAGTACTTC.

The chain couples TRBV12-5 to TRBJ1-2, with D perhaps matching TRBD1 (5 bases). The CDR3 totals 16 residues. The V end lost 1 base, the J end lost 2 bases, and 14 bases lay between the germline ends. The V gene's germline CDR1 is LGHNT and CDR2 FRNRAP. This chain's CDR3 is CASGLGTSFGNYGYTF. In DNA form, the CDR3 reads TGTGCTAGTGGTTTGGGGACATCGTTCGGGAACTATGGCTACACCTTC.